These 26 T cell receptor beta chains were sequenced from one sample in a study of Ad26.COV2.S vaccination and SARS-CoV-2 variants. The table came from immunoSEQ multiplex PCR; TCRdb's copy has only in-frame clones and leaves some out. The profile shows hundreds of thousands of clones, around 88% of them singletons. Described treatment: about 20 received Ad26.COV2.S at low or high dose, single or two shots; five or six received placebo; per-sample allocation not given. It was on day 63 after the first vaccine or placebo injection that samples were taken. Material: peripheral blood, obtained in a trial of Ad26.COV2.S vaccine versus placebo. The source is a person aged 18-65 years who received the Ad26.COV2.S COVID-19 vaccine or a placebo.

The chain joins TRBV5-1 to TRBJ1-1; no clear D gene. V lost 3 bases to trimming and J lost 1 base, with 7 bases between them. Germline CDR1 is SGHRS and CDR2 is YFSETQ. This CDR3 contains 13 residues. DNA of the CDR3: TGCGCCAGCAGCTGGGAAGGGAACACTGAAGCTTTCTTT. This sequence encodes CASSWEGNTEAFF.

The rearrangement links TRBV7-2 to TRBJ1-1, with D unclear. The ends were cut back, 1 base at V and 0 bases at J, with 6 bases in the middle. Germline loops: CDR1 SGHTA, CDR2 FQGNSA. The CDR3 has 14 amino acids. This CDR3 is CASSLEGLNTEAFF. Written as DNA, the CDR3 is TGTGCCAGCAGCTTAGAGGGTCTGAACACTGAAGCTTTCTTT.

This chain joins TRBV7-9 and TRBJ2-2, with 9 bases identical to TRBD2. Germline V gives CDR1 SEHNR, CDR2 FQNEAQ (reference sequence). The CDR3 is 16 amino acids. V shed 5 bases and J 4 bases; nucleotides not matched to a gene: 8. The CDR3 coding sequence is TGTGCCAGCAGCCTAAGGTCTAGCGGGACCACCGGGGAGCTGTTTTTT. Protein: CASSLRSSGTTGELFF.

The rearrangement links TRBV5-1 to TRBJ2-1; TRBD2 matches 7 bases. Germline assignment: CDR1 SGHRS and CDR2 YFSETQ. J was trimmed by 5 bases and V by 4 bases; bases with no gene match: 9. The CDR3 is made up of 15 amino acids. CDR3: CASSTAPSGNNEQFF. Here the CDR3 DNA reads TGCGCCAGCAGCACGGCTCCTAGCGGAAACAATGAGCAGTTCTTC.

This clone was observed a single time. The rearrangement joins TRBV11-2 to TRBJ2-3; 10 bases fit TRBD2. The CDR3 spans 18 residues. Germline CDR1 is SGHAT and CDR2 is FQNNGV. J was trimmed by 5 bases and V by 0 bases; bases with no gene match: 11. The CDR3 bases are TGTGCCAGCAGCTTAGAATTTGCTAGCGGGAGTATTCTAGATACGCAGTATTTT. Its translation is CASSLEFASGSILDTQYF.

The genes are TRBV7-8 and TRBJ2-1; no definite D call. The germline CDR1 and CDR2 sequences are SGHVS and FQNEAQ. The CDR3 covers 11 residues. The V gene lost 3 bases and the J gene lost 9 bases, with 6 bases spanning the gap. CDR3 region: CASSFSAEQFF. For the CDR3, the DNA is TGTGCCAGCAGCTTTAGTGCTGAGCAGTTCTTC.

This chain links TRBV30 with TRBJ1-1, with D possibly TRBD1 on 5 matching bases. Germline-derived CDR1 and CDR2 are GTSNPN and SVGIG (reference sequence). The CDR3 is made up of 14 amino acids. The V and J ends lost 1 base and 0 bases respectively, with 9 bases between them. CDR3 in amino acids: CAWSAGIMNTEAFF. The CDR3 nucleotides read TGTGCCTGGAGTGCAGGGATCATGAACACTGAAGCTTTCTTT.

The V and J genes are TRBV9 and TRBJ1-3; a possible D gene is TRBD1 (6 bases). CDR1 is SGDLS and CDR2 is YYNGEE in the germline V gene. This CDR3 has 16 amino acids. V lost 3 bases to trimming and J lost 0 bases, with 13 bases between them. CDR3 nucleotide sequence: TGTGCCAGCAGCGGAGGGGGGGCCCCCTCTGGAAACACCATATATTTT. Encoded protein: CASSGGGAPSGNTIYF. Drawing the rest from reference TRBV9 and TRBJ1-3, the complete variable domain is DSGVTQTPKHLITATGQRVTLRCSPRSGDLSVYWYQQSLDQGLQFLIQYYNGEERAKGNILERFSAQQFPDLHSELNLSSLELGDSALYFCASSGGGAPSGNTIYFGEGSWLTVV.

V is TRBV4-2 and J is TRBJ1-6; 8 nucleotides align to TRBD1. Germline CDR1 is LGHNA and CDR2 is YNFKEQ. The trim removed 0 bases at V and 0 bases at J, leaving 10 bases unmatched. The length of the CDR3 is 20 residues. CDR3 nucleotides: TGTGCCAGCAGCCAAGAAGGACAGGGATTACTTGGCTCCTATAATTCACCCCTCCACTTT. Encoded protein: CASSQEGQGLLGSYNSPLHF.

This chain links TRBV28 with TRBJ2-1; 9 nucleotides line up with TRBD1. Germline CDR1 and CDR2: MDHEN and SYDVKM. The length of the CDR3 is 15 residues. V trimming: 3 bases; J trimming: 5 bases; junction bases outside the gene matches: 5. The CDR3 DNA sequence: TGTGCCAGCAGTTTGGGGTGGACAGGGGACAATGAGCAGTTCTTC. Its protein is CASSLGWTGDNEQFF. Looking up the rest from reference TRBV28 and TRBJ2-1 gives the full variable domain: DVKVTQSSRYLVKRTGEKVFLECVQDMDHENMFWYRQDPGLGLRLIYFSYDVKMKEKGDIPEGYSVSREKKERFSLILESASTNQTSMYLCASSLGWTGDNEQFFGPGTRLTVL.

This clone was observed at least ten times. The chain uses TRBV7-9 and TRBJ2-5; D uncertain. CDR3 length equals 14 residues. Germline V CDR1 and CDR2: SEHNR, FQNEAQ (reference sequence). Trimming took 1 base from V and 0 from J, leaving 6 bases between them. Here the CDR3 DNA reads TGTGCCAGCAGCTTAGGAGATTACCAAGAGACCCAGTACTTC. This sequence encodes CASSLGDYQETQYF.

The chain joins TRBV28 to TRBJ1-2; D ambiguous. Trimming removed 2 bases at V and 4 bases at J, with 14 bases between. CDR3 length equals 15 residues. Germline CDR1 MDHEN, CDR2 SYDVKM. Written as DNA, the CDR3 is TGTGCCAGCAGTTTAATCCGCCACGGTGGCTATGGCTACACCTTC. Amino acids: CASSLIRHGGYGYTF.

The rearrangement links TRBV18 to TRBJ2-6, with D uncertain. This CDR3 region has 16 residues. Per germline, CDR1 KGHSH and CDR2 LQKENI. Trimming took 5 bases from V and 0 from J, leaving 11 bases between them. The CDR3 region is CASSSQLNSGANVLTF. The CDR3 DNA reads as TGTGCCAGCTCATCCCAACTGAACTCTGGGGCCAACGTCCTGACTTTC.

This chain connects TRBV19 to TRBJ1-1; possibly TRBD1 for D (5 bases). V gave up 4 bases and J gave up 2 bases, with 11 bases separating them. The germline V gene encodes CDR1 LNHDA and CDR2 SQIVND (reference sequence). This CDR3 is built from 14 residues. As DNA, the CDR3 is TGTGCCAGTAGTACTTACCAGGGAAACACTGAAGCTTTCTTT. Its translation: CASSTYQGNTEAFF.

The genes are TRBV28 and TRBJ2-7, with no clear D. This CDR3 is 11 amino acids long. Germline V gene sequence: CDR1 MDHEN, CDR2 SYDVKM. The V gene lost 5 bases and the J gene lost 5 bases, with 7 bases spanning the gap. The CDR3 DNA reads TGTGCCAGCAGTCCTCGGGACGAGCAGTACTTC. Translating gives CASSPRDEQYF.

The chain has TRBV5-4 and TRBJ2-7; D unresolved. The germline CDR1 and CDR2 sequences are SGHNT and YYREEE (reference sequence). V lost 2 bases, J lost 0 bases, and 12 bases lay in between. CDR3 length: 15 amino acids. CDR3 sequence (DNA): TGTGCCAGCAGCTTATCCAGGTTTTCCTCCTACGAGCAGTACTTC. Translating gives CASSLSRFSSYEQYF.

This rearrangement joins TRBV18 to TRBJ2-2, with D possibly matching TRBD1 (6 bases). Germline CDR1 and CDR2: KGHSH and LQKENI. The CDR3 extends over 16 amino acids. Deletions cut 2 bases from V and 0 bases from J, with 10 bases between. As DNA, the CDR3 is TGTGCCAGCTCACCAAGAGAGGGGGCGAACACCGGGGAGCTGTTTTTT. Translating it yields CASSPREGANTGELFF.

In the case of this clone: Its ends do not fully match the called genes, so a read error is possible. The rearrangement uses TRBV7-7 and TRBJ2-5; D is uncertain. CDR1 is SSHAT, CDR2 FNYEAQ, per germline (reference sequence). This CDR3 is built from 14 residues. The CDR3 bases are TGTGCTAGCAGCTTAAAAGTGGAAGGGGAGACCCAGTACTTC. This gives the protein CASSLKVEGETQYF.

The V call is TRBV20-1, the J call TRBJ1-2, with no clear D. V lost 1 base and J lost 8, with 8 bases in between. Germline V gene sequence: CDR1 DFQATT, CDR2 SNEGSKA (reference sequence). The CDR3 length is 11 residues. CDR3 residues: CSARVLGGYTF. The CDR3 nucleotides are TGCAGTGCTAGAGTGCTGGGCGGCTACACCTTC.

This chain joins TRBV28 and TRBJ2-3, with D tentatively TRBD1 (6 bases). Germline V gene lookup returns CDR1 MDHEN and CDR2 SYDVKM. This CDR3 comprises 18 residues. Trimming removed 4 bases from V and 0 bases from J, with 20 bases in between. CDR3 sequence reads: CASSSSGHRGSSTDTQYF. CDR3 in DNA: TGTGCCAGCAGTTCCTCGGGACATCGCGGATCTAGCACAGATACGCAGTATTTT.

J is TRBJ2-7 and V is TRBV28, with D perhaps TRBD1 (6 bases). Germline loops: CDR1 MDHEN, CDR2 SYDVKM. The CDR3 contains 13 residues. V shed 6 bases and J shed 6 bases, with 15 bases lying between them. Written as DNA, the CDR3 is TGTGCCAGCAGGACGGGGTTCAGGGGCGAGCAGTACTTC. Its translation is CASRTGFRGEQYF.

The CDR3 DNA is TGTGCCAGCAGCTTAGCGGTATTCGGGGCCAACGTCCTGACTTTC. Translating it yields CASSLAVFGANVLTF. The chain has TRBV7-2 and TRBJ2-6; D not resolved. This CDR3 has 15 amino acids. With 0 bases removed from V and 4 bases from J, the gap between germline ends came to 7 bases. The germline V gene encodes CDR1 SGHTA and CDR2 FQGNSA. Variable domain in full (rest from reference TRBV7-2 and TRBJ2-6): GAGVSQSPSNKVTEKGKDVELRCDPISGHTALYWYRQSLGQGLEFLIYFQGNSAPDKSGLPSDRFSAERTGGSVSTLTIQRTQQEDSAVYLCASSLAVFGANVLTFGAGSRLTVL.

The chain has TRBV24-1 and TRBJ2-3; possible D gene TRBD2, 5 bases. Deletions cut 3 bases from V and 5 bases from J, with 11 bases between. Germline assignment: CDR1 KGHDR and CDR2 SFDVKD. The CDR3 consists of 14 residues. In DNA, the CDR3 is TGTGCCACCAGTGATCGGAGGATTTTAGATACGCAGTATTTT. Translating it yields CATSDRRILDTQYF.

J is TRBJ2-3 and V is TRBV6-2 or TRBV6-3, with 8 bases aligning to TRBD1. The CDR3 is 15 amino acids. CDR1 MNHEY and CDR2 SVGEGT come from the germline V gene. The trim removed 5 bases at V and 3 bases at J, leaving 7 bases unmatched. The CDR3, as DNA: TGTGCCAGCAGTAGCAGGGGGCAGGGGACAGATACGCAGTATTTT. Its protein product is CASSSRGQGTDTQYF.

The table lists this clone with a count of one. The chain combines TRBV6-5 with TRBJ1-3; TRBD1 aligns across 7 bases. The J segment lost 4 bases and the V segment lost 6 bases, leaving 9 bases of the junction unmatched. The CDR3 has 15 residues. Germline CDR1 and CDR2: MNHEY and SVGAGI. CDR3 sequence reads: CASRQLGGEGNTIYF. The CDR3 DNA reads TGTGCCAGCAGGCAACTAGGGGGCGAAGGAAACACCATATATTTT.

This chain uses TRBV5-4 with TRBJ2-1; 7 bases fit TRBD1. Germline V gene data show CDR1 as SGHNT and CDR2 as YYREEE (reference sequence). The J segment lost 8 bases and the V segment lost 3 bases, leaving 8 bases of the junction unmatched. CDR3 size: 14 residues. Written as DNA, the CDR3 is TGTGCCAGCAGCTCCGGGACAGTTATGGATGAGCAGTTCTTC. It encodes CASSSGTVMDEQFF.